This TCR beta chain was sequenced during a study of human T cells and chemical hapten exposure. Study-wide context: The patient population, which was mostly female, had alopecia areata, totalis or universalis. General observations from the study: Relative to control repertoires, expanded TCRs gave rise to significantly more large CDR3 similarity clusters. Because all patients had alopecia, their immune responses might differ from healthy ones.

The CDR3 is 12 amino acids. Germline-derived CDR1 and CDR2 are SGHRS and YFSETQ. Trimming pared 4 bases from V and 5 bases from J, leaving 4 bases between. Unique molecular identifiers were affixed to discrete cDNA molecules within the library. Original methodology: From approximately 21,000 to 630,000 TCRs were found per sample, with a median of 95,638. TCRdb ran MiXCR on the reads and lists one entry per CDR3 protein. For this entry, the V and J calls and clone size follow TCRdb and not the study's own pipeline. The sample records approximately 3,000 distinct CDR3 sequences, more than 40% being singletons. A note on this clonotype: Its antigen is undetermined.

Described treatment: therapeutic diphenylcyclopropenone sensitization with weekly scalp DPC. The input for sequencing was whole blood, taken before DPC sensitization or 2, 6, or about 24 weeks after (not recorded which). The sequence derives from an adult with alopecia areata. Some clones in this sample may be carry-over from other donors' samples. This table probably holds off-target reads from a library built for another chain. J is TRBJ1-6 and V is TRBV5-1; D is unresolved. The CDR3 here is CASSPNNSPLHF. CDR3 sequence (DNA): TGCGCCAGCAGCCCGAATAATTCACCCCTCCACTTT.